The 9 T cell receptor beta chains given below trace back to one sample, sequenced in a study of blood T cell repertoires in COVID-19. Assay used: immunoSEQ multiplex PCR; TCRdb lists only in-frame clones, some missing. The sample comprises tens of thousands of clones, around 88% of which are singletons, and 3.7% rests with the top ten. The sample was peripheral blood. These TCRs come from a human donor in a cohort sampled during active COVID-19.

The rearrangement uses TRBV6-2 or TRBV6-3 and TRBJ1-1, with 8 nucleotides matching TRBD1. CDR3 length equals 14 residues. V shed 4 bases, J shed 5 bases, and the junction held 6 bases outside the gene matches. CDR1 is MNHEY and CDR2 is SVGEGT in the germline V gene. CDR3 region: CASSSVRGRTEAFF. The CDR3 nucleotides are TGTGCCAGCAGTTCGGTCAGGGGGCGGACTGAAGCTTTCTTT.

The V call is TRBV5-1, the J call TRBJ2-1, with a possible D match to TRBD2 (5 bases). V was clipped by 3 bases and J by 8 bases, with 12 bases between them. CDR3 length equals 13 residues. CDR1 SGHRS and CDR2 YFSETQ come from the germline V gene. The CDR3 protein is CASSSPEAYEQFF. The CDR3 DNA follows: TGCGCCAGCAGCTCACCGGAGGCTTATGAGCAGTTCTTC.

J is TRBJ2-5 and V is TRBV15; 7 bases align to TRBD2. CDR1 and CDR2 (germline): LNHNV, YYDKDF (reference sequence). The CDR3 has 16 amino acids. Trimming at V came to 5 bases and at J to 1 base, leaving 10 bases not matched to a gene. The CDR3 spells CATSPRTGGTQETQYF. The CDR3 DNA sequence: TGTGCCACCAGCCCGAGAACCGGGGGGACCCAAGAGACCCAGTACTTC.

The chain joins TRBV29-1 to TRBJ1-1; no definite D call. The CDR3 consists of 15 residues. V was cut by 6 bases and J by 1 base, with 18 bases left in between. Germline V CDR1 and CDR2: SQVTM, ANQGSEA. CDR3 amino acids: CSVGPRLQQNTEAFF. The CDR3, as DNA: TGCAGCGTGGGTCCGAGACTTCAACAGAACACTGAAGCTTTCTTT.

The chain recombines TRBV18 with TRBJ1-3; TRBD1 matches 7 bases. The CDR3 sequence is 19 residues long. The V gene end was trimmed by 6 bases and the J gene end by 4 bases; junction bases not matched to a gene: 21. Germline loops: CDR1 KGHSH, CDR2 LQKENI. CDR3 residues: CASSPQRTTGQLWGNTIYF. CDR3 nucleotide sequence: TGTGCCAGCTCCCCCCAGCGTACGACAGGGCAACTCTGGGGAAACACCATATATTTT. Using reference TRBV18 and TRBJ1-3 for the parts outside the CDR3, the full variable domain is NAGVMQNPRHLVRRRGQEARLRCSPMKGHSHVYWYRQLPEEGLKFMVYLQKENIIDESGMPKERFSAEFPKEGPSILRIQQVVRGDSAAYFCASSPQRTTGQLWGNTIYFGEGSWLTVV.

The CDR3 region is CASRTDNTEAFF. The CDR3, as DNA: TGTGCCAGTCGGACAGACAACACTGAAGCTTTCTTT. This rearrangement joins TRBV19 to TRBJ1-1; D might be TRBD1 (6 bases). CDR3 length: 12 residues. Germline CDR1 is LNHDA and CDR2 is SQIVND (reference sequence). Trimming took off 8 bases at V and 2 bases at J, with 9 bases between the two ends.

The CDR3 reads CASSYSGGSVEKLFF. The CDR3 DNA is TGTGCCAGCAGTTACTCGGGGGGTTCTGTCGAAAAACTGTTTTTT. The chain combines TRBV6-5 with TRBJ1-4, with D possibly TRBD1 on 5 matching bases. Looked up from germline, CDR1 is MNHEY and CDR2 is SVGAGI. Trimming left V 0 bases short and J 8 bases short, with 13 bases between. The length of the CDR3 is 15 residues.

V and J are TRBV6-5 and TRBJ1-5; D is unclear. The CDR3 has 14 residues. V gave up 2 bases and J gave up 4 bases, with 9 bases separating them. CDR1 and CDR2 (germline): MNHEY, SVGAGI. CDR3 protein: CASSYVGVNQPQHF. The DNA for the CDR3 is TGTGCCAGCAGTTACGTCGGGGTTAATCAGCCCCAGCATTTT.

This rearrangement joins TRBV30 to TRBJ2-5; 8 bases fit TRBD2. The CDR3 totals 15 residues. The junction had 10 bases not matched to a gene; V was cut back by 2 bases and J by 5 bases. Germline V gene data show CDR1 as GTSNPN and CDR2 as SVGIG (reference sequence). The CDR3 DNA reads TGTGCCTGGAGTCCCGGGACTAGGGTTGGGGAGACCCAGTACTTC. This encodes CAWSPGTRVGETQYF.